This TCR beta chain appears in the sequencing data of a study of blood T cell repertoires in COVID-19. Study as a whole: Material from acute and convalescent COVID-19 was sourced from the United States, Italy and Spain. The analysed material was cDNA or gDNA that came from T cells, B-cell-depleted T cells, or PBMCs.

The method was immunoSEQ multiplex PCR; TCRdb's version includes in-frame clones alone and lacks a portion of them. The table includes approximately 46,000 clones, around nine tenths detected once. The junction had 3 bases not matched to a gene; V was cut back by 2 bases and J by 1 base. Germline CDR1 WSHSY, CDR2 SAAADI. The CDR3 is 16 amino acids. The source of this sequence is a man aged 55 to 69 with active or convalescent COVID-19. Input material: peripheral blood. This chain links TRBV10-2 with TRBJ2-2, with 8 bases matching TRBD2. The CDR3 coding sequence is TGCGCCAGCAGTGAGCGGGGGGGGGAGAACACCGGGGAGCTGTTTTTT. Protein sequence: CASSERGGENTGELFF.